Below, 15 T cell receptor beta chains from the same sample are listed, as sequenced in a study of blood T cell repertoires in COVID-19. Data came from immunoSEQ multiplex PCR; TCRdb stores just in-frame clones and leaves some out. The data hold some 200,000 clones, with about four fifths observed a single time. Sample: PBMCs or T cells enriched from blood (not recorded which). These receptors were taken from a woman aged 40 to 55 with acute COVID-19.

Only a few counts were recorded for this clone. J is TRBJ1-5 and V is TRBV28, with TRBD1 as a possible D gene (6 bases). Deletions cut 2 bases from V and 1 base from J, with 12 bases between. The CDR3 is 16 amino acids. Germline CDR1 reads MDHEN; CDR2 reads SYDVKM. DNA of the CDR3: TGTGCCAGCAGTTTAACCCACAGGGTGAGCAATCAGCCCCAGCATTTT. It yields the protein CASSLTHRVSNQPQHF.

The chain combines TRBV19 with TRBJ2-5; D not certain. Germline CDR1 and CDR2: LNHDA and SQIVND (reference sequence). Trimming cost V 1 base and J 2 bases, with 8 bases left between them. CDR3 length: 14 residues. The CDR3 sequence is CASSIALEQETQYF. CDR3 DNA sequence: TGTGCCAGTAGTATAGCCCTAGAGCAAGAGACCCAGTACTTC.

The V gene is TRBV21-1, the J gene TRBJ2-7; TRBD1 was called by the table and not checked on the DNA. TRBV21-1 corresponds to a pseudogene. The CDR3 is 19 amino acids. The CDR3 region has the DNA TGTGCCAGCAGCAAAGCGGTGCGAGGGACAGCCTGTAACCACTACGAGCAGTACTTC. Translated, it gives CASSKAVRGTACNHYEQYF.

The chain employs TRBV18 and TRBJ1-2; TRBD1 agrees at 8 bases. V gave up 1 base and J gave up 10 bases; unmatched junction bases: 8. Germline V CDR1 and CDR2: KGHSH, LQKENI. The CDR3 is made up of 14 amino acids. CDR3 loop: CASSPLTGVGDYTF. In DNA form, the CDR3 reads TGTGCCAGCTCACCACTGACAGGGGTAGGAGACTACACCTTC.

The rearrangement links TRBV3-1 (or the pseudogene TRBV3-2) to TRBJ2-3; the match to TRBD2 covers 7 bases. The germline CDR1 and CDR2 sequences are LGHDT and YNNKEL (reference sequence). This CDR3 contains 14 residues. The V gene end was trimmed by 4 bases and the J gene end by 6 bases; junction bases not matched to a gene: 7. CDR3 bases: TGTGCCAGCAGCCCTAGCGGAGGAAGGGATACGCAGTATTTT. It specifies CASSPSGGRDTQYF.

This CDR3 is CSVGRSEGTYGYTF. CDR3 nucleotide sequence: TGCAGCGTTGGACGGTCCGAGGGGACTTATGGCTACACCTTC. The chain carries TRBV29-1 and TRBJ1-2, with D maybe TRBD1 (5 bases). From germline, CDR1 is SQVTM and CDR2 ANQGSEA. V lost 4 bases, J lost 5 bases, and 17 bases lay in between. There are 14 residues in the CDR3.

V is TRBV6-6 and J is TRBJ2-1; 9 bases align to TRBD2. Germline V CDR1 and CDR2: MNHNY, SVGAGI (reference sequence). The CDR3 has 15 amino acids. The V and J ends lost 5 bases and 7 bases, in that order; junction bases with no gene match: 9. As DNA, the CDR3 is TGTGCCAGCAGTCCCTCGCCTAGCGGGAATAATGAGCAGTTCTTC. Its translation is CASSPSPSGNNEQFF.

The CDR3 DNA sequence: TGTGCCAGCAGCTTACATGGGGGGGGTACGCAGTATTTT. As protein: CASSLHGGGTQYF. This rearrangement joins TRBV11-3 to TRBJ2-3, with 7 bases fitting TRBD2. CDR1 SGHNT and CDR2 YENEEA come from the germline V gene. J gave up 8 bases and V 2 bases, and 4 bases lay outside the gene matches. The CDR3 is 13 residues long. Together with reference TRBV11-3 and TRBJ2-3, the CDR3 gives the full variable domain: EAGVVQSPRYKIIEKKQPVAFWCNPISGHNTLYWYLQNLGQGPELLIRYENEEAVDDSQLPKDRFSAERLKGVDSTLKIQPAELGDSAVYLCASSLHGGGTQYFGPGTRLTVL.

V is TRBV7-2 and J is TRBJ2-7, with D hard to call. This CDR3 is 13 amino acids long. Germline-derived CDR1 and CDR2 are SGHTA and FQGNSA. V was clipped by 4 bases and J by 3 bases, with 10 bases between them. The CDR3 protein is CASSSQTVYEQYF. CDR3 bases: TGTGCCAGCAGCTCCCAGACTGTCTACGAGCAGTACTTC.

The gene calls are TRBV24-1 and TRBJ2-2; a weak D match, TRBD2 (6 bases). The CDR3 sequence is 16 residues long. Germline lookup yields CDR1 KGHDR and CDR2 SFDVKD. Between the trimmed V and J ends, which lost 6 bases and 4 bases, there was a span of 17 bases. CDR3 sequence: CATSPLSGGATGELFF. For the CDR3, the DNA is TGTGCCACCAGTCCTCTCAGTGGCGGGGCCACCGGGGAGCTGTTTTTT.

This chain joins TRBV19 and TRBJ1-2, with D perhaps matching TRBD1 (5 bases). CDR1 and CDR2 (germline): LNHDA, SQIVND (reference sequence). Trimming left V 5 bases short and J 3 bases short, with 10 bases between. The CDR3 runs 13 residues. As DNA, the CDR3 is TGTGCCAGTAGTTTTTGGGGGGACTATGGCTACACCTTC. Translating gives CASSFWGDYGYTF.

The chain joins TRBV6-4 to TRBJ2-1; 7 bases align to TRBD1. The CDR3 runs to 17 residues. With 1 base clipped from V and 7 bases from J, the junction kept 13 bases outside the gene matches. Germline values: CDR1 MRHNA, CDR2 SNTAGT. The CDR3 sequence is CASSDCKGAELRNEQFF. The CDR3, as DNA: TGTGCCAGCAGTGACTGCAAGGGGGCGGAGTTAAGGAATGAGCAGTTCTTC.

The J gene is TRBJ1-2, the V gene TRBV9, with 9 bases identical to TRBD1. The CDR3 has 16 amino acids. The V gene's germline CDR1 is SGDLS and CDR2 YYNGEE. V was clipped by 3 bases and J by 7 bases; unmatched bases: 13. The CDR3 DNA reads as TGTGCCAGCAGCGCTGTTTCCGGGACAGGGAGAGGTGGCTACACCTTC. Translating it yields CASSAVSGTGRGGYTF.

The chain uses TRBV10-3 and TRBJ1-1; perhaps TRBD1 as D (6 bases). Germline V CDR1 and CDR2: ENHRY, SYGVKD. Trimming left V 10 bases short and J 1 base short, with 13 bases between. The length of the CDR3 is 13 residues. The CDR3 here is CATKGEGNTEAFF. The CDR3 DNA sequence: TGTGCCACCAAGGGGGAGGGGAACACTGAAGCTTTCTTT.

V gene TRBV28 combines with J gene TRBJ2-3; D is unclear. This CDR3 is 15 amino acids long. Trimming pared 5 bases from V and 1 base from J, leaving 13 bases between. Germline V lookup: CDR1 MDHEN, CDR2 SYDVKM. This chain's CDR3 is CASSPRLTGTDTQYF. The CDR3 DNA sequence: TGTGCCAGCAGTCCCAGGTTAACCGGCACAGATACGCAGTATTTT.